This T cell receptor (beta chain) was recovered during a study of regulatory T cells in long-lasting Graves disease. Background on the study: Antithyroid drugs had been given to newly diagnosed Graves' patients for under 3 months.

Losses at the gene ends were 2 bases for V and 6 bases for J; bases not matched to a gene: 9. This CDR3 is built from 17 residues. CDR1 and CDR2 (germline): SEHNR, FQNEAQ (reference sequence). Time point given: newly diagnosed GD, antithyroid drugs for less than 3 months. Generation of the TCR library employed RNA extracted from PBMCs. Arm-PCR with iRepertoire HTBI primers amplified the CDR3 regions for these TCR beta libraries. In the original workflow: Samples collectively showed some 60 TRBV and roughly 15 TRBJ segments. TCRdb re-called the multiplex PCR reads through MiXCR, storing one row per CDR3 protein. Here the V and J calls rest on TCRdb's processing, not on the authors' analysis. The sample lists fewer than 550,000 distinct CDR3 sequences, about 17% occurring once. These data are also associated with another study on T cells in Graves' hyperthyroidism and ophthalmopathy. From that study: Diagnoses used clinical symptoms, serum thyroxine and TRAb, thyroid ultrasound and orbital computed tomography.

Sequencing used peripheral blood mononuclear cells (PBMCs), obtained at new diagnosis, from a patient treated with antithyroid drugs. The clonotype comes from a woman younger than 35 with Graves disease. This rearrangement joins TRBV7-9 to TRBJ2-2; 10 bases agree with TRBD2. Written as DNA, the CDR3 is TGTGCCAGCAGCTTAATCCTTGCTAGCGGGAGTTCCGGGGAGCTGTTTTTT. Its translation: CASSLILASGSSGELFF.